The entry below gives a single T cell receptor (beta chain) sequence along with its context. Method: immunoSEQ multiplex PCR; TCRdb's copy keeps in-frame clones and lacks some. The sample yields 250,000 to 300,000 clones, 89% seen once. The source of the sample is a study of blood T cell repertoires in COVID-19. Study as a whole: COVID-19 samples, acute and convalescent, were from the United States, Italy and Spain.

CDR3 length: 14 amino acids. The germline CDR1 and CDR2 sequences are MNHNY and SVGAGI (reference sequence). V was clipped by 4 bases and J by 8 bases; unmatched bases: 5. The sequence derives from a woman aged 40-49 years who had recovered from COVID-19. The V and J genes are TRBV6-6 and TRBJ1-4; 9 nucleotides match TRBD1. The sample comprised peripheral blood. This CDR3 reads CASSWGQGFEKLFF. The CDR3 region has the DNA TGTGCCAGCAGTTGGGGACAGGGTTTCGAAAAACTGTTTTTT.